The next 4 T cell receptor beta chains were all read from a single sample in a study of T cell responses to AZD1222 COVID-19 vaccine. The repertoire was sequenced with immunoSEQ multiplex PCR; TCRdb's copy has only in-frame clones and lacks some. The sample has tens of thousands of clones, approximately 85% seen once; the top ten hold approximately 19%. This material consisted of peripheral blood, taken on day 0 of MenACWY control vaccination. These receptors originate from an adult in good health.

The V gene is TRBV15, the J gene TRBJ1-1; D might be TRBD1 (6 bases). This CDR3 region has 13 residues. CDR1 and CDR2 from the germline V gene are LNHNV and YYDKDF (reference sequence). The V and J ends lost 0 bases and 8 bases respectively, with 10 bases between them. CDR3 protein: CATSRETDREAFF. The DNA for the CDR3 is TGTGCCACCAGCAGAGAGACCGACAGGGAAGCTTTCTTT. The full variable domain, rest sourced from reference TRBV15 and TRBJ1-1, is DAMVIQNPRYQVTQFGKPVTLSCSQTLNHNVMYWYQQKSSQAPKLLFHYYDKDFNNEADTPDNFQSRRPNTSFCFLDIRSPGLGDTAMYLCATSRETDREAFFGQGTRLTVV.

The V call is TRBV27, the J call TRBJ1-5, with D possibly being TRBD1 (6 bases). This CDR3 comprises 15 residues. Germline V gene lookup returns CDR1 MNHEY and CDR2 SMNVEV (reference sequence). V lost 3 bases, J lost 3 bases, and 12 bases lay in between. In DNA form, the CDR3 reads TGTGCCAGCAGTTTTACTGGACAGAACAATCAGCCCCAGCATTTT. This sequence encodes CASSFTGQNNQPQHF.

The CDR3, as DNA: TGTGCCAGCAGCTTAGGGCCGCCTTCAACTAATGAAAAACTGTTTTTT. Translation gives CASSLGPPSTNEKLFF. The J gene is TRBJ1-4, the V gene TRBV7-2, with D unclear. Trimming removed 1 base at V and 0 bases at J, with 9 bases between. Germline values: CDR1 SGHTA, CDR2 FQGNSA. The CDR3 length is 16 residues. The full variable domain, rest sourced from reference TRBV7-2 and TRBJ1-4, is GAGVSQSPSNKVTEKGKDVELRCDPISGHTALYWYRQSLGQGLEFLIYFQGNSAPDKSGLPSDRFSAERTGGSVSTLTIQRTQQEDSAVYLCASSLGPPSTNEKLFFGSGTQLSVL.

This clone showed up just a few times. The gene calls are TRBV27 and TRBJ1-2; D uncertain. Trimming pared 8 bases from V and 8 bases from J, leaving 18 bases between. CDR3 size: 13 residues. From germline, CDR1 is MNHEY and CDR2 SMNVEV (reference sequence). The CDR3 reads CASGERELGGYTF. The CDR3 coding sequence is TGTGCCAGCGGCGAACGGGAACTAGGGGGCTACACCTTC.